A selection of T cell receptor beta chains follows, all from one sample in a study of shared clonotypes between healthy human individuals. Clones were read by immunoSEQ multiplex PCR, and TCRdb kept only the in-frame ones, dropping some. This sample has over a million clones, with around 74% found just once. Sample: memory CD4+ T cells sorted from blood. These receptors came from a young man in good health. Both conserved end residues are part of each CDR3. D genes are given only for firm matches. Rows give clone size only sometimes, using once, few, many, or a class for an expanded clone.

- | TRBJ1-4 | TRBD1 | TRBV6-5 | TGTGCCAGCAGTTCCTCAGGGGGCGGGGATGAAAAACTGTTTTTT | CASSSSGGGDEKLFF
- | TRBJ2-1 | - | TRBV10-1 | TGCGCCCGAGCCTCGAGGGGGGTAAGTGAGCAGTTCTTC | CARASRGVSEQFF
- | TRBJ1-2 | TRBD1 | TRBV5-1 | TGCGCCAGCAGCTGGGGACAGGAAAACTATGGCTACACCTTC | CASSWGQENYGYTF
- | TRBJ2-7 | - | TRBV11-3 | TGTGCCAGCAGCACCCCGCTCCGGGGCGAGCAGTACTTC | CASSTPLRGEQYF
- | TRBJ2-5 | - | TRBV25-1 | TGTGCCAGCAGTCCGGAGGGGGGGCGGGAGACCCAGTACTTC | CASSPEGGRETQYF
- | TRBJ1-1 | - | TRBV5-1 | TGCGCCAGCAGCTCCCTCGACAGCCCTTTATGGAGCACTGAAGCTTTCTTT | CASSSLDSPLWSTEAFF
- | TRBJ2-1 | TRBD1 | TRBV5-6 | TGTGCCAGCAGCCACCGACAGGGCTCCTACAATGAGCAGTTCTTC | CASSHRQGSYNEQFF
- | TRBJ1-1 | - | TRBV6-5 | TGTGCCAGCAGTGGTTTCTTGTTCACTGAAGCTTTCTTT | CASSGFLFTEAFF
few | TRBJ2-3 | - | TRBV4-3 | TGCGCCAGCAGCCAAGAAGGGCGGGAAACAGATACGCAGTATTTT | CASSQEGRETDTQYF
few | TRBJ2-7 | TRBD1 | TRBV4-2 | TGTGCCAGCAGCCGCCGGGACAGGGAATCCGAGCAGTACTTC | CASSRRDRESEQYF
- | TRBJ1-1 | - | TRBV28 | TGTGCCAGCAGTTTGGTGAACACTGAAGCTTTCTTT | CASSLVNTEAFF
- | TRBJ2-7 | TRBD2 | TRBV19 | TGTGCCAGTAGGATACCGACTAGCGGGGGGTGGTACGAGCAGTACTTC | CASRIPTSGGWYEQYF
once | TRBJ2-5 | - | TRBV5-1 | TGCGCCAGCAGCTTGGGCGGATCCCAAGAGACCCAGTACTTC | CASSLGGSQETQYF
- | TRBJ2-5 | TRBD1 | TRBV30 | TGTGCCTGGAGCTTAGGGGGCGGCGGTGAGACCCAGTACTTC | CAWSLGGGGETQYF
- | TRBJ2-5 | - | TRBV12-5 | TGTGCTAGTGGTCCCAGTAGGGAGACCCAGTACTTC | CASGPSRETQYF
- | TRBJ2-7 | - | TRBV19 | TGTGCCAGTAGTATAAGGTCTACTCAAGCAACCTACGAGCAGTACTTC | CASSIRSTQATYEQYF